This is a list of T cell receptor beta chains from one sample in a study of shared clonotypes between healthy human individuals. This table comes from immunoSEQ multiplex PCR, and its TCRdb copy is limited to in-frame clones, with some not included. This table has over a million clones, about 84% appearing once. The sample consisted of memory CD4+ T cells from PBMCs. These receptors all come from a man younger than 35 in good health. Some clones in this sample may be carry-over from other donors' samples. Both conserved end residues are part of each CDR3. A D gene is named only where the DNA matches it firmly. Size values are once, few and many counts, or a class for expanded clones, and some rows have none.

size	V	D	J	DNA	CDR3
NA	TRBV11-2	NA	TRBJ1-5	TGTGCCAGCAGCTTAGATCCAGGGGCTCAGCCCCAGCATTTT	CASSLDPGAQPQHF
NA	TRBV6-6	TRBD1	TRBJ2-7	TGTGCCAGCAGCCTTACAGGGGGCCCCACCCTCTACGAGCAGTACTTC	CASSLTGGPTLYEQYF
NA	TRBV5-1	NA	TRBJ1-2	TGCGCCAGCTCCAGGGAGTACTATGGCTACACCTTC	CASSREYYGYTF
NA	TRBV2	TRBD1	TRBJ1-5	TGTGCCAGCAGTCGGACAGGGCCTAATCAGCCCCAGCATTTT	CASSRTGPNQPQHF
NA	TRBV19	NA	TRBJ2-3	TGTGCCACTAATCCGGGAGTCCGGACAGATACGCAGTATTTT	CATNPGVRTDTQYF
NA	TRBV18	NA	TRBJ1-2	TGTGCCAGCTCACCACAGGCCGGGGGCGACTATGGCTACACCTTC	CASSPQAGGDYGYTF
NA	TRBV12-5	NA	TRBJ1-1	TGTGCTAGTGCCCCCCTAAGGAGGGACACTGAAGCTTTCTTT	CASAPLRRDTEAFF
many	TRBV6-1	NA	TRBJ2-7	TGTGCTGTTGGGCTTTCCTACGAGCAGTACTTC	CAVGLSYEQYF
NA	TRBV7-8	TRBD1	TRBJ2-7	TGTGCCAGCAGCCCGGGACAGAATTACGAGCAGTACTTC	CASSPGQNYEQYF
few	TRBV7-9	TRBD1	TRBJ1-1	TGTGCCAGCAGCTTAGCGCTGAACGACAGGGTGAACACTGAAGCTTTCTTT	CASSLALNDRVNTEAFF
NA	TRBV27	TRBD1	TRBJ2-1	TGTGCCAGCAGCCCGAGGACAGGGCGGACCTACAATGAGCAGTTCTTC	CASSPRTGRTYNEQFF
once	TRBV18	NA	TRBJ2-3	TGTGCCAGCTCATTAAAACACCCCCCCACAGATACGCAGTATTTT	CASSLKHPPTDTQYF
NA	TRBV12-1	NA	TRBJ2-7	TGTGCCAGCAGCTCCCGGGACACGATAGCCCCTCTCTCCTACGAGCAGTACTTC	CASSSRDTIAPLSYEQYF
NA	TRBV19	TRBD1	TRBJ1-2	TGTGCCAGTAGTACGCACCGGGACAGGGGGCGCGGGACTTATGGCTACACCTTC	CASSTHRDRGRGTYGYTF
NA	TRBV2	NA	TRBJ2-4	TGTGCCAGCAGTGATGGCAGGGTCAAAAACATTCAGTACTTC	CASSDGRVKNIQYF
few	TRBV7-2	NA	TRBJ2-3	TGTGCCAGCAGCTTTCGAAACCCTAGCACAGATACGCAGTATTTT	CASSFRNPSTDTQYF
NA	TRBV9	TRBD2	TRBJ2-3	TGTGCCAGCAGCGTAGGTCTAGCGGGAGACACAGATACGCAGTATTTT	CASSVGLAGDTDTQYF
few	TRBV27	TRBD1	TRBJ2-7	TGTGCCAGCAGTTTAAAGGGACAGGGGGCGGGGCAGTACTTC	CASSLKGQGAGQYF
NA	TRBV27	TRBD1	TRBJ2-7	TGTGCCAGCAGTATCACGACAGGGGGGAAACCCTACGAGCAGTACTTC	CASSITTGGKPYEQYF
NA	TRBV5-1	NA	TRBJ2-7	TGCGCCAGCAGCTGGGAAGGGAGCTCCTACGAGCAGTACTTC	CASSWEGSSYEQYF
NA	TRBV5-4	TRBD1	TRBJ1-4	TGTGCCAGCAGCTTGCATATCAGGGGGCGATTGGAAAAACTGTTTTTT	CASSLHIRGRLEKLFF
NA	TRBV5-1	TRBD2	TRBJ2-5	TGCGCCAGCAGCTTGGCTAGCGGGGAAGAGACCCAGTACTTC	CASSLASGEETQYF
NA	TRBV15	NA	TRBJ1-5	TGTGCCACCAGCAGAGATGGGTCCTGGGGCAATCAGCCCCAGCATTTT	CATSRDGSWGNQPQHF
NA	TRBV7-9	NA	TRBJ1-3	TGTGCCAGCAGCCGGACTACAGGAAACACCATATATTTT	CASSRTTGNTIYF
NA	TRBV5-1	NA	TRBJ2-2	TGCGCCAGCAGCTCCAGGGCGGACACCGGGGAGCTGTTTTTT	CASSSRADTGELFF
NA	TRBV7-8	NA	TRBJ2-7	TGTGCCAGCAGCTTAGCCGGAAGCTCCTACGAGCAGTACTTC	CASSLAGSSYEQYF
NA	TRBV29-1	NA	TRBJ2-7	TGCAGCGTTGTTCGAGGGACTTGGGGAGGTGACGAGCAGTATTTC	CSVVRGTWGGDEQYF
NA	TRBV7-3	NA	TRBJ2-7	TGTGCCAGCAGCTTCACAGGCGGGCGTGAGCAGTACTTC	CASSFTGGREQYF
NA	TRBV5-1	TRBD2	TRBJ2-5	TGCGCCAGCAGCTCAGGGACTAGCGGGCTCCAAGAGACCCAGTACTTC	CASSSGTSGLQETQYF
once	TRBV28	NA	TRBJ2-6	TGTGCCAGCACCCCCCGGGGGGCTCCATCTGGGGCCAACGTCCTGACTTTC	CASTPRGAPSGANVLTF
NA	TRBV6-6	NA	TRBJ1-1	TGTGCCAGCAGGCGGGGAGGGGTCGACACTGAAGCTTTCTTT	CASRRGGVDTEAFF
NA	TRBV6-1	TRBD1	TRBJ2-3	TGTGCCAGCAGTGATCCGGGACAGGGTATTCTGACGCAGTATTTT	CASSDPGQGILTQYF
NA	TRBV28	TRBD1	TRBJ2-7	TGTGCCAGCAGTTACAAACCCCCGACAGGGTGGAACGAGCAGTACTTC	CASSYKPPTGWNEQYF
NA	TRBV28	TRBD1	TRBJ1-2	TGTGCCAGCACAATGGGACAGGGGTATGGCTACACCTTC	CASTMGQGYGYTF
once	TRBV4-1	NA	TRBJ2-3	TGCGCCAGCGGTACCACAGATACGCAGTATTTT	CASGTTDTQYF
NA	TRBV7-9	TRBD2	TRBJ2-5	TGTGCCAGCAGCACTTTAGCGGGAGCGAGGGAGACCCAGTACTTC	CASSTLAGARETQYF
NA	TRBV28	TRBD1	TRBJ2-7	TGTGCCAGCAGGCAGACGCCTGGGACAGACTACGAGCAGTACTTC	CASRQTPGTDYEQYF
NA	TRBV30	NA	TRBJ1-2	TGTGCCTTGTTAAGAGCAGGGACCTATGGCTACACCTTC	CALLRAGTYGYTF
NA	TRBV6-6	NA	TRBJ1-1	TGTGCCAGCAGACGGGGGATTTGGACTGAAGCTTTCTTT	CASRRGIWTEAFF
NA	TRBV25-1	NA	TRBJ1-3	TGTGCCAGCAGTGAAGCAGGCTCTGGAAACACCATATATTTT	CASSEAGSGNTIYF
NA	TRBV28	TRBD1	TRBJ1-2	TGTGCCAGCGGAGACAGGGGCTATGGCTACACCTTC	CASGDRGYGYTF
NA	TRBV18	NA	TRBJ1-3	TGTGCCAGCTCACCATCGGCTAAGGTTGCTTCTGGAAACACCATATATTTT	CASSPSAKVASGNTIYF